This entry features one T cell receptor beta chain sequence. The sample originates from a study of T cell changes during pregnancy in multiple sclerosis. The data were produced by immunoSEQ multiplex PCR, yet TCRdb's version contains in-frame clones alone and is incomplete. The table lists approximately 89,000 clones, 94% of them singletons. Trimming removed 4 bases at V and 3 bases at J, with 10 bases between. CDR1 and CDR2 from the germline V gene are SNHLY and FYNNEI. The CDR3 runs to 13 residues. The sequencing here drew on peripheral blood, taken in the third trimester of pregnancy. This receptor was obtained from a female donor with multiple sclerosis, enrolled in a pregnancy study. The chain is built from TRBV2 and TRBJ2-7; D uncertain. The CDR3 region is CASSGYTGYEQYF. The CDR3 bases are TGTGCCAGCAGTGGCTACACGGGCTACGAGCAGTACTTC. The whole variable domain, remainder taken from reference TRBV2 and TRBJ2-7, is EPEVTQTPSHQVTQMGQEVILRCVPISNHLYFYWYRQILGQKVEFLVSFYNNEISEKSEIFDDQFSVERPDGSNFTLKIRSTKLEDSAMYFCASSGYTGYEQYFGPGTRLTVT.